Sequencing of this T cell receptor (beta chain) was carried out in a study of shared clonotypes between healthy human individuals. Study results and caveats: Richness estimates generally favored naive over memory subsets.

A remark on this clone: Its target is not known.

Trimming left V 3 bases short and J 5 bases short, with 14 bases between. CDR1 SGHTA and CDR2 FQGNSA come from the germline V gene. The CDR3 is 14 amino acids. Each cell subset's genomic DNA was divided evenly among several immunoSEQ plates. In the authors' methods: Owing to the provision of junction-only sequences devoid of quality scores by immunoSEQ, filtering differed. Only in-frame clones appear in the TCRdb table, and some are missing; sequencing was by immunoSEQ multiplex PCR. From that table come the V and J calls and clone size; the DNA was used to work out D and trimming. There are approximately 2.4 million clones in the sample; almost 96% occur only once, and roughly 0.13% lies in the top ten.

The sequence was collected from a man between 18 and 35 years old in good health. The gene calls are TRBV7-2 and TRBJ2-7, with unresolved D. The sample taken for sequencing was naive CD4+ T cells sorted from blood. Described subset: CD45RA+ positively selected. The CDR3 DNA is TGTGCCAGCAGCTTTGGTCGGTTGGGCCACGAGCAGTACTTC. This sequence encodes CASSFGRLGHEQYF.